The clone carrying this T cell receptor (beta chain) was seen just once. This sample is drawn from a study of PD-1 blockade in mismatch repair-deficient tumors. Libraries were prepared by immunoSEQ multiplex PCR; TCRdb keeps only in-frame clonotypes and omits some of them. The table lists about 49,000 clones, over 75% of them singletons. CDR3 length: 13 residues. V was shortened by 6 bases and J by 6 bases, with 12 bases between the two germline ends. Per germline, CDR1 WSHSY and CDR2 SAAADI. The source was PBMCs, collected before pembrolizumab treatment. This TCR came from an adult with mismatch repair-deficient cancer. The V call is TRBV10-2, the J call TRBJ2-1; D gene uncertain. The CDR3 DNA reads as TGCGCCAGCAGGACGTCCCATGCCAATGAGCAGTTCTTC. This translates into CASRTSHANEQFF.